The clone carrying this T cell receptor (beta chain) was recorded a few times. The CDR3 loop spans 17 amino acids. Germline V gene data show CDR1 as KGHDR and CDR2 as SFDVKD. V was pared by 5 bases and J by 2 bases, with 7 bases of the junction left unmatched. These data originate in a study of blood T cells in healthy people across ages. Together with a sample-barcoded 5' primer, a J-beta primer mix was included in a second PCR lasting roughly 6 to 12 cycles. All cDNA molecules were each tagged by a template-switch adaptor with 12 random nucleotides. MiXCR, run by TCRdb on the 5' RACE reads, gives a single entry per CDR3 protein. The sample yields about 1 million distinct CDR3 sequences, roughly 24% seen once. Separately, the same data were catalogued under a study of T cells of mothers and their children. That work states: The donors comprised about six children and their three healthy Caucasian mothers.

The sequencing sample was made of blood. The chain joins TRBV24-1 to TRBJ1-5; 11 positions agree with TRBD1. The sequence was obtained from a girl under 10 years old in good health. In DNA, the CDR3 is TGTGCCACCAGTGGGGGGACAGGGGGGGAAGGCAATCAGCCCCAGCATTTT. The encoded protein is CATSGGTGGEGNQPQHF.